The 20 T cell receptor beta chains in this list originate from one sample, sequenced in a study of T cell responses to AZD1222 COVID-19 vaccine. Data came from immunoSEQ multiplex PCR; TCRdb stores just in-frame clones and leaves some out. The sample comprises around 70,000 clones, roughly 90% of which are singletons, and around 8% rests with the top ten. Sample: peripheral blood, taken on day 0 of AZD1222 vaccination. These receptors were collected from an adult in good health.

This chain connects TRBV21-1 to TRBJ2-7; the table's D gene call, TRBD1, was not cross checked with the DNA. TRBV21-1 is a pseudogene locus. CDR3 length: 15 amino acids. The CDR3 loop reads CASSKGDRLSYEQYF. CDR3 sequence (DNA): TGTGCCAGCAGCAAAGGGGACAGGCTAAGCTACGAGCAGTACTTC.

This clone appeared a single time. The chain is built from TRBV5-8 and TRBJ2-1; 7 positions match TRBD2. Losses at the gene ends were 1 base for V and 8 bases for J; bases not matched to a gene: 9. Germline lookup yields CDR1 SGHTS and CDR2 YDEGEE. CDR3 length equals 15 residues. The CDR3 bases are TGTGCCAGCAGCTTGTTGGGAGGGGTCGAGGATGAGCAGTTCTTC. This encodes CASSLLGGVEDEQFF.

This chain joins TRBV7-9 and TRBJ1-1, with D uncertain. Germline CDR1 reads SEHNR; CDR2 reads FQNEAQ (reference sequence). V was pared by 5 bases and J by 1 base, with 11 bases between. The CDR3 runs to 14 residues. CDR3 region: CASSPSPPNTEAFF. CDR3 in DNA: TGTGCCAGCAGCCCTTCACCGCCGAACACTGAAGCTTTCTTT.

The chain links TRBV11-2 to TRBJ1-2, with D maybe TRBD1 (5 bases). This CDR3 has 13 residues. The V gene lost 8 bases and the J gene lost 2 bases, with 12 bases spanning the gap. Germline assignment: CDR1 SGHAT and CDR2 FQNNGV. CDR3 in DNA: TGTGCCAGCCGGGGGTTTGGAAACTATGGCTACACCTTC. It translates to CASRGFGNYGYTF. Full variable domain (rest looked up from reference TRBV11-2 and TRBJ1-2): EAGVAQSPRYKIIEKRQSVAFWCNPISGHATLYWYQQILGQGPKLLIQFQNNGVVDDSQLPKDRFSAERLKGVDSTLKIQPAKLEDSAVYLCASRGFGNYGYTFGSGTRLTVV.

The chain is built from TRBV11-2 and TRBJ2-7; D gene unclear. The V end lost 1 base, the J end lost 7 bases, and 11 bases lay between the germline ends. The germline gives CDR1 SGHAT, CDR2 FQNNGV. The CDR3 runs 13 residues. The CDR3 sequence: CASSLGVQREQYF. The CDR3 nucleotides read TGTGCCAGCAGCTTAGGTGTCCAACGGGAGCAGTACTTC.

The chain is built from TRBV29-1 and TRBJ2-1, with 7 bases fitting TRBD2. J gave up 8 bases and V 4 bases, and 14 bases lay outside the gene matches. This CDR3 contains 15 residues. Germline V lookup: CDR1 SQVTM, CDR2 ANQGSEA. CDR3 coding DNA: TGCAGCGTTGTTCGGTCGGACGGGAGGACCGATGAGCAGTTCTTC. Encoded protein: CSVVRSDGRTDEQFF.

The chain uses TRBV4-2 and TRBJ2-1; D is possibly TRBD2 (5 bases). Per germline, CDR1 LGHNA and CDR2 YNFKEQ. The CDR3 is made up of 18 amino acids. V was shortened by 3 bases and J by 4 bases, with 22 bases between the two germline ends. CDR3 amino acids: CASSHHGRGSGSYNEQFF. The CDR3 DNA follows: TGTGCCAGCAGCCATCATGGACGAGGGAGTGGGAGTTACAATGAGCAGTTCTTC.

Here the CDR3 reads CASSSTEDGYTF. CDR3 coding DNA: TGTGCCAGCAGTTCGACAGAAGATGGCTACACCTTC. The genes are TRBV28 and TRBJ1-2; perhaps TRBD1 as D (5 bases). The germline V gene has CDR1 MDHEN and CDR2 SYDVKM. CDR3 length: 12 amino acids. V dropped 4 bases and J dropped 6 bases, with 9 bases sitting between them.

The chain carries TRBV7-6 and TRBJ2-5; 10 bases align to TRBD1. Germline CDR1 reads SGHVS; CDR2 reads FNYEAQ. The junction had 7 bases not matched to a gene; V was cut back by 5 bases and J by 4 bases. The CDR3 length is 15 residues. The CDR3 loop is CASSDWTGGTETQYF. CDR3 bases: TGTGCCAGCAGCGACTGGACAGGGGGTACAGAGACCCAGTACTTC.

This chain connects TRBV21-1 to TRBJ2-7; the DNA was not used to check the table's D call, TRBD1. TRBV21-1 is flagged as a pseudogene. CDR3 length equals 16 residues. Here the CDR3 DNA reads TGTGCCAGCAGCGTCCAAGGGACAGGGCCCTCCTACGAGCAGTACTTC. Protein: CASSVQGTGPSYEQYF.

J is TRBJ2-1 and V is TRBV3-1 (or the pseudogene TRBV3-2), with 8 bases that match TRBD1. CDR3 size: 18 residues. Germline values: CDR1 LGHDT, CDR2 YNNKEL (reference sequence). J was trimmed by 2 bases and V by 1 base; bases with no gene match: 10. CDR3 sequence: CASSQGRGDRTAYNEQFF. In DNA, the CDR3 is TGTGCCAGCAGCCAAGGTAGGGGGGACAGGACTGCCTACAATGAGCAGTTCTTC.

J is TRBJ2-5 and V is TRBV7-9; no firm D call. V gave up 0 bases and J gave up 2 bases, with 4 bases separating them. The CDR3 runs 13 residues. CDR1 is SEHNR and CDR2 is FQNEAQ in the germline V gene (reference sequence). CDR3 in amino acids: CASSLAPQETQYF. The CDR3 DNA reads as TGTGCCAGCAGCTTAGCCCCTCAAGAGACCCAGTACTTC.

The V call is TRBV5-1, the J call TRBJ2-1; D unclear. The ends were cut back, 4 bases at V and 2 bases at J, with 13 bases in the middle. The CDR3 consists of 15 residues. Per germline, CDR1 SGHRS and CDR2 YFSETQ. The CDR3 sequence is CASSNHGFPYNEQFF. In DNA, the CDR3 is TGCGCCAGCAGCAACCACGGGTTCCCCTACAATGAGCAGTTCTTC.

This chain connects TRBV5-4 to TRBJ2-3, with unresolved D. V gave up 4 bases and J gave up 12 bases, with 24 bases separating them. Germline V lookup: CDR1 SGHNT, CDR2 YYREEE (reference sequence). This CDR3 spans 15 amino acids. The CDR3 loop reads CASSPLALEDDRQYF. The CDR3 region has the DNA TGTGCCAGCAGCCCTCTCGCCCTTGAGGACGATAGACAGTATTTT.

The gene calls are TRBV2 and TRBJ2-3; 7 bases are a match to TRBD1. Germline CDR1 is SNHLY and CDR2 is FYNNEI. The CDR3 has 16 residues. Trimming cost V 6 bases and J 0 bases; bases outside gene matches: 9. CDR3 DNA sequence: TGTGCCAGCAGGGGACCACAGGGGTATAGCACAGATACGCAGTATTTT. It encodes CASRGPQGYSTDTQYF.

The chain combines TRBV28 with TRBJ1-2, with D tentatively TRBD1 (6 bases). This CDR3 has 13 amino acids. Germline V lookup: CDR1 MDHEN, CDR2 SYDVKM. Trimming pared 4 bases from V and 4 bases from J, leaving 10 bases between. For the CDR3, the DNA is TGTGCCAGCAGTTATATAGGGGGCTATGGCTACACCTTC. Its protein product is CASSYIGGYGYTF.

V and J are TRBV5-1 and TRBJ2-7, with a weak D call TRBD2 (7 bases). Trimming pared 4 bases from V and 1 base from J, leaving 15 bases between. The CDR3 is 15 residues long. Per the germline V gene, CDR1 is SGHRS and CDR2 is YFSETQ. CDR3 coding DNA: TGCGCCAGCAGCCGGGGGGCGGGACGATCCTACGAGCAGTACTTC. Protein product: CASSRGAGRSYEQYF. Full variable domain (remainder filled in from reference TRBV5-1 and TRBJ2-7): KAGVTQTPRYLIKTRGQQVTLSCSPISGHRSVSWYQQTPGQGLQFLFEYFSETQRNKGNFPGRFSGRQFSNSRSEMNVSTLELGDSALYLCASSRGAGRSYEQYFGPGTRLTVT.

The chain combines TRBV15 with TRBJ1-1; D remains ambiguous. With 5 bases removed from V and 1 base from J, the gap between germline ends came to 14 bases. Germline V gene sequence: CDR1 LNHNV, CDR2 YYDKDF (reference sequence). The CDR3 extends over 15 amino acids. The CDR3 nucleotides are TGTGCCACCAGCCCAAAGACGGAATGGAACACTGAAGCTTTCTTT. Its protein product is CATSPKTEWNTEAFF.

This chain uses TRBV7-2 with TRBJ1-2; D call uncertain. CDR1 and CDR2 (germline): SGHTA, FQGNSA. The CDR3 covers 12 residues. Trimming removed 3 bases from V and 6 bases from J, with 8 bases in between. CDR3 loop: CASSFSTHGYTF. CDR3 coding DNA: TGTGCCAGCAGCTTTTCCACGCATGGCTACACCTTC.

The chain recombines TRBV7-3 with TRBJ2-1; D remains ambiguous. Trimming took 1 base from V and 6 from J, leaving 10 bases between them. Germline values: CDR1 SGHTA, CDR2 FQGTGA. The CDR3 runs 14 residues. The CDR3 spells CASSLNGGVNEQFF. For the CDR3, the DNA is TGTGCCAGCAGCTTAAATGGTGGGGTCAATGAGCAGTTCTTC.